One and the same sample provided the 26 T cell receptor beta chains below, sequenced in a study of blood T cells in healthy people across ages. The authors ran a second PCR of about 6 to 11 cycles using a sample-barcoded 5' primer and a J-beta primer mix. TCRdb redid the calling of the 5' RACE reads with MiXCR, one entry per CDR3 protein. This table has around 1,000,000 distinct CDR3 sequences, approximately 25% appearing once. These data are also associated with another study on T cells of mothers and their children.

The material sequenced was blood. The receptors shown here come from a girl aged 2 to 9 in good health.

This chain joins TRBV3-1 and TRBJ2-1; TRBD2 matches 14 bases. Germline trimming cut 8 bases from V and 1 base from J; bases unmatched to any gene: 13. The CDR3 extends over 19 amino acids. Germline CDR1 reads LGHDT; CDR2 reads YNNKEL (reference sequence). CDR3 protein: CASALPGLAGEVSYNEQFF. DNA for the CDR3: TGTGCCAGCGCCCTACCGGGACTAGCGGGAGAAGTTTCCTACAATGAGCAGTTCTTC.

This rearrangement joins TRBV23-1 to TRBJ2-2; a weak D match, TRBD2 (5 bases). TRBV23-1 is designated an ORF whose function remains uncertain. The CDR3 totals 14 residues. Trimming left V 6 bases short and J 5 bases short, with 13 bases between. The CDR3 loop is CASRQLGLTGELFF. The CDR3 DNA sequence: TGCGCCAGCAGACAACTCGGACTTACCGGGGAGCTGTTTTTT.

The chain employs TRBV29-1 and TRBJ2-5; 8 bases agree with TRBD2. V trimming: 3 bases; J trimming: 1 base; junction bases outside the gene matches: 10. The germline gives CDR1 SQVTM, CDR2 ANQGSEA. This CDR3 contains 16 residues. CDR3 sequence reads: CSVDGAAGDFQETQYF. DNA for the CDR3: TGCAGCGTTGACGGGGCAGCGGGAGACTTCCAAGAGACCCAGTACTTC.

The sample holds a few counts of this clonotype. This CDR3 reads CSVALATDTQYF. As DNA, the CDR3 is TGCAGCGTTGCACTAGCCACAGATACGCAGTATTTT. The V and J genes are TRBV29-1 and TRBJ2-3; D is possibly TRBD2 (6 bases). V lost 4 bases and J lost 2, with 7 bases in between. The length of the CDR3 is 12 residues. Germline V gene data show CDR1 as SQVTM and CDR2 as ANQGSEA.

The chain is built from TRBV10-3 and TRBJ2-1; TRBD2 might be the D (5 bases). This CDR3 contains 14 residues. Trimming removed 3 bases at V and 6 bases at J, with 12 bases between. Germline CDR1 ENHRY, CDR2 SYGVKD. Here the CDR3 DNA reads TGTGCCATCAGTGACCACCCTAGCAGCAATGAGCAGTTCTTC. Translation gives CAISDHPSSNEQFF.

The genes are TRBV12-3 or TRBV12-4 and TRBJ2-7, with a possible D match to TRBD2 (7 bases). The CDR3 totals 14 residues. V was clipped by 8 bases and J by 5 bases, with 19 bases between them. In DNA, the CDR3 is TGTGCCAGCCGAGAAGGGGGGGCCATGAACGAGCAGTACTTC. Protein sequence: CASREGGAMNEQYF.

Worth noting for this clonotype: One junction end disagrees with the germline gene, perhaps due to a read error. V gene TRBV7-7 combines with J gene TRBJ2-5, with TRBD2 as a possible D gene (5 bases). The CDR3 is 15 amino acids. From germline, CDR1 is SSHAT and CDR2 FNYEAQ (reference sequence). CDR3 in DNA: TGCGCTAGCAGCTTAGGGTTCTACAAGCAAGAGACCCAGTACTTC. This translates into CASSLGFYKQETQYF.

This clonotype has only a few counts. V is TRBV27 and J is TRBJ2-7; possible D gene TRBD2, 5 bases. Trimming took off 7 bases at V and 1 base at J, with 11 bases between the two ends. CDR1 is MNHEY and CDR2 is SMNVEV in the germline V gene (reference sequence). There are 13 residues in the CDR3. CDR3 sequence: CASNGLDSYEQYF. DNA for the CDR3: TGTGCCAGCAATGGACTGGATTCCTACGAGCAGTACTTC.

This clonotype was found many times. V usage is TRBV12-3 or TRBV12-4 and J usage is TRBJ1-6; perhaps TRBD1 as D (5 bases). Trimming removed 3 bases from V and 10 bases from J, with 13 bases in between. The CDR3 extends over 14 amino acids. The CDR3, as DNA: TGTGCCAGCAGTTTTGAGGGACCTAAATCACCCCTCCACTTT. Translated: CASSFEGPKSPLHF.

Notes on this clonotype: This CDR3 fails to terminate in the conserved phenylalanine or tryptophan, so it likely reflects a read error. The CDR3 reads CASSHLRGDSTYNEQFL. Written as DNA, the CDR3 is TGTGCCAGCAGTCACTTACGAGGGGACAGCACCTACAATGAGCAGTTCTTG. The rearrangement joins TRBV28 to TRBJ2-1; 7 positions match TRBD1. V dropped 5 bases and J dropped 2; count of bases not matched to a gene: 12. The CDR3 is 17 amino acids. Germline V lookup: CDR1 MDHEN, CDR2 SYDVKM.

This clonotype showed up many times. The chain links TRBV6-1 to TRBJ2-5; D gene unclear. The CDR3 is 10 residues long. The V end was cut by 3 bases, the J end by 7 bases, with 3 bases between. Per germline, CDR1 MNHNS and CDR2 SASEGT. CDR3 in amino acids: CASSEGTQYF. In nucleotides, the CDR3 is TGTGCCAGCAGTGAGGGGACCCAGTACTTC.

The gene calls are TRBV15 and TRBJ1-1, with D hard to call. Germline CDR1 and CDR2: LNHNV and YYDKDF (reference sequence). The CDR3 covers 14 residues. Trimming cost V 3 bases and J 4 bases, with 12 bases left between them. The CDR3, as DNA: TGTGCCACCAGCAGGCTGGGAGGAGGCACTGAAGCTTTCTTT. As protein: CATSRLGGGTEAFF.

The CDR3 DNA sequence: TGCAGCGTTGGGGGCGGTGGGGAGCAGTTCTTC. It translates to CSVGGGGEQFF. This chain connects TRBV29-1 to TRBJ2-1, with a tentative D call TRBD1 (5 bases). Germline assignment: CDR1 SQVTM and CDR2 ANQGSEA. The CDR3 runs 11 residues. Trimming took off 4 bases at V and 10 bases at J, with 11 bases between the two ends.

This clonotype was detected only a few times. The chain employs TRBV24-1 and TRBJ2-5; D is unclear. The DNA end is a closer match to TRBJ2-1, so the J assignment may be wrong. Germline V gene lookup returns CDR1 KGHDR and CDR2 SFDVKD. CDR3 length: 15 amino acids. The CDR3 protein is CATSDPTALYNEQFF. CDR3 DNA sequence: TGTGCCACCAGTGATCCAACCGCCTTATACAATGAGCAGTTCTTC.

This clonotype occurred a few times. This sequence joins TRBV9 and TRBJ1-4; possible D gene TRBD1, 5 bases. Trimming removed 1 base from V and 5 bases from J, with 9 bases in between. The V gene's germline CDR1 is SGDLS and CDR2 YYNGEE. CDR3 length: 14 amino acids. CDR3 protein: CASSVWGTNEKLFF. As DNA, the CDR3 is TGTGCCAGCAGCGTATGGGGGACCAATGAAAAACTGTTTTTT.

This clonotype was recorded a few times. This chain joins TRBV4-1 and TRBJ2-7; D might be TRBD1 (5 bases). The J call may be wrong; the DNA end is better matched by TRBJ2-5. The CDR3 covers 15 residues. Germline-derived CDR1 and CDR2 are MGHRA and YSYEKL. CDR3 region: CASSQSAGIVETQYF. Here the CDR3 DNA reads TGCGCCAGCAGCCAATCTGCAGGGATTGTGGAGACCCAGTACTTC.

Here the CDR3 DNA reads TGTGCCAGCAGCTTAGGGCCAGGACGCTACAATGAGCAGTTCTTC. Translating gives CASSLGPGRYNEQFF. This chain uses TRBV7-9 with TRBJ2-1; D remains ambiguous. CDR1 and CDR2 (germline): SEHNR, FQNEAQ (reference sequence). The V end was cut by 1 base, the J end by 3 bases, with 10 bases between. This CDR3 comprises 15 residues.

The rearrangement links TRBV7-2 to TRBJ2-7; D remains ambiguous. CDR3 length: 15 residues. V shed 5 bases and J shed 2 bases, with 16 bases lying between them. The germline V gene encodes CDR1 SGHTA and CDR2 FQGNSA. The CDR3 bases are TGTGCCAGCAGCCTTCTTTACTCCGCTCCCTACGAGCAGTACTTC. This codes for CASSLLYSAPYEQYF.

Only a few counts were recorded for this clonotype. V is TRBV3-1 and J is TRBJ1-2; TRBD1 matches 8 bases. Unmatched junction bases numbered 8, after V lost 1 base and J lost 4 bases. Germline CDR1 is LGHDT and CDR2 is YNNKEL (reference sequence). CDR3 size: 16 residues. As DNA, the CDR3 is TGTGCCAGCAGCCAAGGATATGGACAGGGTGGCTATGGCTACACCTTC. Amino acids: CASSQGYGQGGYGYTF.

The genes are TRBV7-8 and TRBJ2-2; D remains unclear. The CDR3 length is 13 residues. V lost 5 bases and J 5 bases, leaving 9 bases between the germline ends. CDR1 and CDR2 from the germline V gene are SGHVS and FQNEAQ. The DNA of the CDR3 is TGTGCCAGCAGCCTGACTTTTACCGGGGAGCTGTTTTTT. Residues: CASSLTFTGELFF.

This clonotype came up a few times. The chain links TRBV29-1 to TRBJ2-2; D uncertain. Per the germline V gene, CDR1 is SQVTM and CDR2 is ANQGSEA. Trimming shortened V by 0 bases and J by 7 bases, and 9 bases separated the two germline ends. The CDR3 covers 13 residues. The CDR3 bases are TGCAGCGTTGAAGAGGCGTCAGGCGGGGAGCTGTTTTTT. Protein product: CSVEEASGGELFF.

The CDR3 sequence: CASSSLTGGLYEQYF. The CDR3 nucleotides are TGTGCCAGCAGCTCCTTGACAGGGGGCCTCTACGAGCAGTACTTC. The chain links TRBV7-2 to TRBJ2-7, with 10 bases matching TRBD1. Germline values: CDR1 SGHTA, CDR2 FQGNSA. CDR3 length: 15 amino acids. J lost 3 bases, V lost 4 bases, and 6 bases had no gene match.

J is TRBJ2-4 and V is TRBV3-1, with D unresolved. The V end lost 1 base, the J end lost 10 bases, and 5 bases lay between the germline ends. The CDR3 length is 11 residues. The V gene's germline CDR1 is LGHDT and CDR2 YNNKEL (reference sequence). The CDR3 protein is CASSQASIQYF. The CDR3 bases are TGTGCCAGCAGCCAAGCGAGTATTCAGTACTTC. The whole variable domain, filled in from reference TRBV3-1 and TRBJ2-4, reads DTAVSQTPKYLVTQMGNDKSIKCEQNLGHDTMYWYKQDSKKFLKIMFSYNNKELIINETVPNRFSPKSPDKAHLNLHINSLELGDSAVYFCASSQASIQYFGAGTRLSVL.

The chain links TRBV4-1 to TRBJ2-7; TRBD1 is a possible D gene (5 bases). The CDR3 covers 14 residues. Trimming stripped 2 bases from V and 2 bases from J, with 10 bases between. Germline CDR1 MGHRA, CDR2 YSYEKL. This CDR3 is CASSQNRQTYEQYF. DNA for the CDR3: TGCGCCAGCAGCCAAAACAGGCAAACCTACGAGCAGTACTTC.

This clonotype was picked up one time. This chain connects TRBV6-1 to TRBJ1-3; TRBD1 agrees at 7 bases. J was trimmed by 2 bases and V by 6 bases; bases with no gene match: 13. The CDR3 is 17 amino acids. Germline CDR1 and CDR2: MNHNS and SASEGT. CDR3 in DNA: TGTGCCAGCAGACTACAGGGGACAGCCTTCCCTGGAAACACCATATATTTT. This sequence encodes CASRLQGTAFPGNTIYF.

This clonotype was observed a handful of times. This chain uses TRBV4-2 with TRBJ2-7; 7 bases match TRBD2. CDR1 is LGHNA and CDR2 is YNFKEQ in the germline V gene. Trimming removed 0 bases from V and 4 bases from J; junction bases left unmatched: 9. The CDR3 extends over 16 amino acids. For the CDR3, the DNA is TGTGCCAGCAGCCAAGAATCTTATGGCGGGAGTTACGAGCAGTACTTC. Translating gives CASSQESYGGSYEQYF.